This paragraph covers one T cell receptor (beta chain) sequence. Its antigen is currently unknown. The sample originates from a study of T cell repertoires in cytomegalovirus infection. V lost 1 base and J lost 0, with 16 bases in between. The CDR3 contains 17 residues. Germline V lookup: CDR1 SGHVS, CDR2 FQNEAQ. MiXCR, run by TCRdb on the reads, gives a single entry per CDR3 protein. Among 550,000 to 700,000 distinct CDR3 sequences listed, about 40% were seen once. J is TRBJ2-7 and V is TRBV7-8, with unresolved D. This TCR was sampled from a human donor in good health (CMV status not recorded). Some clones in this sample may be carry-over from other donors' samples. The material was cultured PBMCs, obtained from culture after CMV antigen stimulation. CDR3 bases: TGTGCCAGCAGCTTAGGCACGTTCTATGTGACCTCCTACGAGCAGTACTTC. Its translation is CASSLGTFYVTSYEQYF.